A selection of T cell receptor beta chains follows, all from one sample in a study of T cell responses to AZD1222 COVID-19 vaccine. Sequencing used immunoSEQ multiplex PCR; TCRdb keeps in-frame clones, though not all of them. The data show 95,000 to 150,000 clones, less than 90% seen once. The material sequenced was peripheral blood, taken on day 0 of AZD1222 vaccination. These receptors were collected from an adult in good health. The CDR3 runs from the conserved cysteine through the conserved F or W. Fields, in order: CDR3 DNA, CDR3 protein, V gene, D gene, J gene, clone size. D genes are given only for firm matches. Where a row states a size, it is once, few, many or the class of an expanded clone; other rows omit it.

CDR3nt: TGTGCCAGCGGATCGGGGTCAGGGGGACACTCTGGAAACACCATATATTTT
CDR3aa: CASGSGSGGHSGNTIYF
v_gene: TRBV13
d_gene: TRBD1
j_gene: TRBJ1-3
abundance: once

CDR3nt: TGTGCCAGTAGTATGGGTTCGAGGCCGATCACAGATACGCAGTATTTT
CDR3aa: CASSMGSRPITDTQYF
v_gene: TRBV19
d_gene: -
j_gene: TRBJ2-3
abundance: -

CDR3nt: TGTGCCAGCAGTCCCCGTGAGGGGCCGCAGTATCAGCCCCAGCATTTT
CDR3aa: CASSPREGPQYQPQHF
v_gene: TRBV27
d_gene: -
j_gene: TRBJ1-5
abundance: -

CDR3nt: TGTGCCAGCAGCAGATTAAACACCGGGGAGCTGTTTTTT
CDR3aa: CASSRLNTGELFF
v_gene: TRBV9
d_gene: -
j_gene: TRBJ2-2
abundance: -

CDR3nt: TGCGCCAGCAGCTTGGAGATGGGGAACACTGAAGCTTTCTTT
CDR3aa: CASSLEMGNTEAFF
v_gene: TRBV5-1
d_gene: -
j_gene: TRBJ1-1
abundance: few

CDR3nt: TGTGCCTGGAGTAGAGGTCTCCAAGAGACCCAGTACTTC
CDR3aa: CAWSRGLQETQYF
v_gene: TRBV30
d_gene: -
j_gene: TRBJ2-5
abundance: -

CDR3nt: TGTGCCAGCAGCCCCACTAGCGGGAGACTTTCTAAGGAGTACTTC
CDR3aa: CASSPTSGRLSKEYF
v_gene: TRBV28
d_gene: TRBD2
j_gene: TRBJ2-7
abundance: -

CDR3nt: TGTGCCAGCCGACTGGGCGGGGGGCATTATAATTCACCCCTCCACTTT
CDR3aa: CASRLGGGHYNSPLHF
v_gene: TRBV28
d_gene: -
j_gene: TRBJ1-6
abundance: -

CDR3nt: TGTGCCAGCAGCTTGTCGGGCGGTCACAATGAGCAGTTCTTC
CDR3aa: CASSLSGGHNEQFF
v_gene: TRBV5-4
d_gene: -
j_gene: TRBJ2-1
abundance: -

CDR3nt: TGTGCCAGCAGTTCGCTCCTCGGGGGGTCTAATTCACCCCTCCACTTT
CDR3aa: CASSSLLGGSNSPLHF
v_gene: TRBV6-5
d_gene: -
j_gene: TRBJ1-6
abundance: -

CDR3nt: TGTGCCAGCAGCCGTATTCAGGGGTATCGGGAAAAACTGTTTTTT
CDR3aa: CASSRIQGYREKLFF
v_gene: TRBV11-2
d_gene: -
j_gene: TRBJ1-4
abundance: -